Below are 9 T cell receptor beta chains sequenced from a single sample in a study of CD8+CD57+ T cells in acquired aplastic anemia. It was genomic DNA that served as the template for profiling TCR beta VDJ and CDR3. MiXCR, applied by TCRdb to the reads, yields one record per CDR3 protein. The sample yields some 200,000 distinct CDR3 sequences, approximately 48% seen once. Individuals selected for sequencing had exhibited CD8+CD57+ cell expansion on flow cytometry. The specimen sequenced was sorted CD4+, CD8+, or CD8+CD57+ T cells (not recorded which) from PBMCs. Receptors were obtained from a human donor with aplastic anemia.

This clonotype was detected only once. This rearrangement joins TRBV5-1 to TRBJ2-5, with D possibly matching TRBD1 (6 bases). V shed 4 bases and J shed 5 bases, with 12 bases lying between them. Germline V gives CDR1 SGHRS, CDR2 YFSETQ. The CDR3 extends over 13 amino acids. CDR3 residues: CASSVGAGETQYF. The CDR3, as DNA: TGCGCCAGCAGCGTGGGGGCGGGTGAGACCCAGTACTTC.

The gene calls are TRBV7-4 and TRBJ1-5, with a tentative D call TRBD1 (5 bases). The V end lost 1 base, the J end lost 2 bases, and 12 bases lay between the germline ends. The germline V gene has CDR1 SGHVT and CDR2 SQSDAQ. This CDR3 has 16 amino acids. CDR3 nucleotide sequence: TGTGCCAGCAGCTTAGGTGGCAGGGTTGGCAATCAGCCCCAGCATTTT. It yields the protein CASSLGGRVGNQPQHF. The variable domain in full, completed from reference TRBV7-4 and TRBJ1-5, reads GAGVSQSPRYKVAKRGRDVALRCDSISGHVTLYWYRQTLGQGSEVLTYSQSDAQRDKSGRPSGRFSAERPERSVSTLKIQRTEQGDSAVYLCASSLGGRVGNQPQHFGDGTRLSIL.

The chain recombines TRBV11-2 with TRBJ2-7, with D unresolved. The germline gives CDR1 SGHAT, CDR2 FQNNGV. This CDR3 spans 13 amino acids. V shed 0 bases and J shed 2 bases, with 5 bases lying between them. The CDR3 nucleotides are TGTGCCAGCAGCTTAGATCAAGCCTACGAGCAGTACTTC. Translation gives CASSLDQAYEQYF.

This clonotype was observed a few times. V usage is TRBV11-2 and J usage is TRBJ1-3; no reliable D call. This CDR3 spans 17 amino acids. The V end lost 5 bases, the J end lost 0 bases, and 17 bases lay between the germline ends. The germline CDR1 and CDR2 sequences are SGHAT and FQNNGV. CDR3: CASSAKGSLFSGNTIYF. CDR3 coding DNA: TGTGCCAGCAGCGCTAAGGGCAGTCTCTTCTCTGGAAACACCATATATTTT.

Details on this clonotype: The junction and the germline gene differ at one end; a read error may be behind it. The rearrangement links TRBV7-9 to TRBJ2-5; a weak D match, TRBD1 (7 bases). Germline V gives CDR1 SEHNR, CDR2 FQNEAQ (reference sequence). CDR3 size: 14 residues. CDR3 sequence reads: CASSLGGQQGTQYF. Here the CDR3 DNA reads TGTGCCAGCAGCTTGGGGGGACAGCAAGGGACCCAGTACTTC.

V and J are TRBV24-1 and TRBJ2-2, with 7 positions matching TRBD2. V gave up 12 bases and J gave up 3 bases; unmatched junction bases: 15. CDR3 length: 16 amino acids. Germline values: CDR1 KGHDR, CDR2 SFDVKD. CDR3 amino acids: CAWSVRLAADTGELFF. The CDR3 DNA follows: TGTGCCTGGAGTGTACGTCTAGCGGCGGACACCGGGGAGCTGTTTTTT.

The table lists this clonotype with a count of one. CDR3 DNA: TGCAGCGTTGTCCTAACAGGGAACACTGAAGCTTTCTTT. Its protein is CSVVLTGNTEAFF. The chain is built from TRBV29-1 and TRBJ1-1, with D maybe TRBD1 (5 bases). This CDR3 spans 13 amino acids. The germline V and J ends were trimmed by 4 bases and 1 base, with 10 bases remaining between them. Germline CDR1 is SQVTM and CDR2 is ANQGSEA.

J is TRBJ1-1 and V is TRBV10-1; D remains ambiguous. Trimming removed 6 bases from V and 5 bases from J, with 16 bases in between. The CDR3 is 14 amino acids. Per the germline V gene, CDR1 is WNHNN and CDR2 is SYGVQD (reference sequence). The CDR3 bases are TGCGCCAGCAGGGATACCAGGCAGAGGACTGAAGCTTTCTTT. Its translation is CASRDTRQRTEAFF.

This clonotype was counted at least ten times. V and J are TRBV20-1 and TRBJ2-7, with 7 bases that match TRBD1. With 8 bases clipped from V and 1 base from J, the junction kept 5 bases outside the gene matches. CDR3 size: 12 residues. CDR1 DFQATT and CDR2 SNEGSKA come from the germline V gene (reference sequence). This chain's CDR3 is CSTTGISYEQYF. CDR3 bases: TGCAGTACGACAGGGATTTCCTACGAGCAGTACTTC.